The 14 T cell receptor beta chains below come from one sample, sequenced in a study of brain T cells in children with intractable seizures. Specified time point: blood from clinic visit 5 months post-surgery; TSC patient then seizure free. Libraries were prepared by immunoSEQ multiplex PCR; TCRdb keeps only in-frame clonotypes and omits some of them. This sample has about 340,000 clones, with over 90% found just once. The sequencing used peripheral blood, collected more than 4 months after surgery. These receptors originate from a boy less than two years old with tuberous sclerosis and intractable seizures.

This clone was seen a few times. The V call is TRBV19, the J call TRBJ1-4; 8 nucleotides line up with TRBD1. Trimming at V came to 11 bases and at J to 2 bases, leaving 4 bases not matched to a gene. This CDR3 is 13 amino acids long. Per the germline V gene, CDR1 is LNHDA and CDR2 is SQIVND (reference sequence). The CDR3 is CASNRGTNEKLFF. The CDR3 region has the DNA TGTGCCTCTAACAGGGGGACTAATGAAAAACTGTTTTTT.

In this sample, this clone turned up a few times. J is TRBJ1-1 and V is TRBV7-3; D call uncertain. Germline V gene sequence: CDR1 SGHTA, CDR2 FQGTGA. Between the trimmed V and J ends, which lost 2 bases and 3 bases, there was a span of 10 bases. There are 14 residues in the CDR3. The CDR3 region has the DNA TGTGCCAGCAGCTTAGGGTTGAGCTACACTGAAGCTTTCTTT. Its protein is CASSLGLSYTEAFF.

Remarks on this clone: The sample has other DNA sequences that encode this CDR3 too. The chain carries TRBV27 and TRBJ2-7, with D possibly matching TRBD2 (5 bases). Trimming removed 2 bases from V and 0 bases from J, with 8 bases in between. The germline gives CDR1 MNHEY, CDR2 SMNVEV (reference sequence). This CDR3 is built from 14 residues. CDR3 loop: CASSLGGSSYEQYF. The CDR3 nucleotides read TGTGCCAGCAGTTTAGGAGGATCCTCCTACGAGCAGTACTTC.

This chain links TRBV4-1 with TRBJ2-2, with TRBD2 matching 8 bases. The CDR3 has 16 amino acids. CDR1 is MGHRA, CDR2 YSYEKL, per germline. J lost 4 bases, V lost 1 base, and 5 bases had no gene match. The CDR3 sequence: CASSQVAGGFTGELFF. CDR3 coding DNA: TGCGCCAGCAGCCAAGTGGCGGGGGGCTTCACCGGGGAGCTGTTTTTT.

The V gene is TRBV2, the J gene TRBJ2-5; possibly TRBD2 for D (6 bases). The CDR3 covers 13 residues. CDR1 is SNHLY and CDR2 is FYNNEI in the germline V gene. Trimming shortened V by 4 bases and J by 5 bases, and 11 bases separated the two germline ends. This CDR3 reads CASSGLDIETQYF. The CDR3 DNA sequence: TGTGCCAGCAGTGGACTAGACATCGAGACCCAGTACTTC.

The V and J genes are TRBV19 and TRBJ2-7; D is uncertain. V was cut by 0 bases and J by 2 bases, with 11 bases left in between. Germline CDR1 reads LNHDA; CDR2 reads SQIVND (reference sequence). The CDR3 sequence is 15 residues long. The CDR3 protein is CASSIDSDTAYEQYF. The DNA of the CDR3 is TGTGCCAGTAGTATAGACAGCGACACCGCCTACGAGCAGTACTTC.

This clone was observed once. V gene TRBV3-1 (or the pseudogene TRBV3-2) combines with J gene TRBJ1-4; D may be TRBD1 (6 bases). Germline-derived CDR1 and CDR2 are LGHDT and YNNKEL (reference sequence). Trimming shortened V by 0 bases and J by 7 bases, and 15 bases separated the two germline ends. The CDR3 has 16 amino acids. The CDR3 loop is CASSQDRGQGSEKLFF. The CDR3, as DNA: TGTGCCAGCAGCCAAGACCGGGGGCAGGGTAGTGAAAAACTGTTTTTT.

The V call is TRBV9, the J call TRBJ2-3, with TRBD1 matching over 7 bases. Germline values: CDR1 SGDLS, CDR2 YYNGEE. The CDR3 extends over 13 amino acids. V lost 7 bases and J lost 3; bases outside the gene matches: 5. The CDR3 region has the DNA TGTGCCAGCCAGGGACAGTTGACAGATACGCAGTATTTT. As protein: CASQGQLTDTQYF.

The chain is built from TRBV3-1 (or the pseudogene TRBV3-2) and TRBJ1-6, with D unresolved. Looked up from germline, CDR1 is LGHDT and CDR2 is YNNKEL (reference sequence). There are 15 residues in the CDR3. The V and J ends lost 4 bases and 5 bases respectively, with 12 bases between them. CDR3: CASSLQLGNNSPLHF. The CDR3 coding sequence is TGTGCCAGCAGCCTCCAGCTGGGGAATAATTCACCCCTCCACTTT.

For the CDR3, the DNA is TGCGCCAGCAGCGAACCAGAGACTGAAGCTTTCTTT. Protein: CASSEPETEAFF. The chain couples TRBV5-1 to TRBJ1-1; D gene ambiguous. Germline V gene lookup returns CDR1 SGHRS and CDR2 YFSETQ. Trimming stripped 4 bases from V and 5 bases from J, with 9 bases between. The CDR3 covers 12 residues.

This chain joins TRBV2 and TRBJ1-2, with D unclear. V lost 5 bases to trimming and J lost 6 bases, with 19 bases between them. The CDR3 covers 15 residues. From germline, CDR1 is SNHLY and CDR2 FYNNEI. In nucleotides, the CDR3 is TGTGCCAGCAGTTTTCTTGGAGGGAGAATCGATGGCTACACCTTC. Amino acid sequence: CASSFLGGRIDGYTF.

The V call is TRBV4-1, the J call TRBJ2-1; a possible D gene is TRBD1 (6 bases). V shed 0 bases and J shed 4 bases, with 13 bases lying between them. This CDR3 is built from 16 residues. Germline V CDR1 and CDR2: MGHRA, YSYEKL. The CDR3 loop reads CASSQEGAGRYNEQFF. In nucleotides, the CDR3 is TGCGCCAGCAGCCAAGAGGGGGCAGGGAGATACAATGAGCAGTTCTTC.

The chain has TRBV2 and TRBJ2-1, with D possibly TRBD1 on 5 matching bases. Looked up from germline, CDR1 is SNHLY and CDR2 is FYNNEI. Trimming removed 4 bases at V and 8 bases at J, with 12 bases between. This CDR3 has 13 amino acids. The CDR3 region is CASSGAGWDEQFF. CDR3 nucleotide sequence: TGTGCCAGCAGTGGGGCAGGGTGGGATGAGCAGTTCTTC.

The chain recombines TRBV5-1 with TRBJ1-3; the D is unclear. V was pared by 4 bases and J by 2 bases, with 7 bases between. The germline gives CDR1 SGHRS, CDR2 YFSETQ. This CDR3 is built from 13 residues. CDR3 loop: CASSPRTGNTIYF. In DNA, the CDR3 is TGCGCCAGCAGCCCTAGGACTGGAAACACCATATATTTT.